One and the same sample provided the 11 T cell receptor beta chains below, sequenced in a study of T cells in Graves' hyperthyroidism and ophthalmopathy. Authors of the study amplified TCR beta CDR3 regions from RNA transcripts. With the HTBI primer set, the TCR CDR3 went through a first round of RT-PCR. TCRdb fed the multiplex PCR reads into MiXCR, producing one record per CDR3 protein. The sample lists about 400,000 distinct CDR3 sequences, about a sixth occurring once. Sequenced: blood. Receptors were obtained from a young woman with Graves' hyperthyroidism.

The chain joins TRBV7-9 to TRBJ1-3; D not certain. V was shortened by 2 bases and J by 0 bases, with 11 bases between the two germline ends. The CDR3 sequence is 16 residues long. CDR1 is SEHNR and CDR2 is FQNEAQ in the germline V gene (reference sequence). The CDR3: CASSLFVPASGNTIYF. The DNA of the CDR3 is TGTGCCAGCAGCTTATTCGTCCCAGCCTCTGGAAACACCATATATTTT.

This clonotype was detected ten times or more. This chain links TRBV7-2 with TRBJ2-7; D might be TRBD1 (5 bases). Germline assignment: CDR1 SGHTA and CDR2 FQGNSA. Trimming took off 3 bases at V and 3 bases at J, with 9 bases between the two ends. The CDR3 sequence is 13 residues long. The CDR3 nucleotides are TGTGCCAGCAGCTTGGCAGGGATCTACGAGCAGTACTTC. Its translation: CASSLAGIYEQYF.

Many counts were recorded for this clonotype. CDR3 sequence: CASSLDLGSGLLSTDTQYF. CDR3 coding DNA: TGTGCCAGCAGCTTAGATCTAGGATCGGGGTTGCTTAGCACAGATACGCAGTATTTT. This chain connects TRBV11-2 to TRBJ2-3, with D possibly being TRBD2 (5 bases). The CDR3 totals 19 residues. CDR1 and CDR2 from the germline V gene are SGHAT and FQNNGV. V was shortened by 0 bases and J by 0 bases, with 19 bases between the two germline ends.

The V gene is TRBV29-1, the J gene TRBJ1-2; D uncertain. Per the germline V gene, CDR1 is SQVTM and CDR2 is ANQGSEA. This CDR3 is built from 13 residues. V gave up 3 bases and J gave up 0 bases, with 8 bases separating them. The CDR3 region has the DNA TGCAGCGTTGAGAGGGTAGCTAACTATGGCTACACCTTC. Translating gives CSVERVANYGYTF. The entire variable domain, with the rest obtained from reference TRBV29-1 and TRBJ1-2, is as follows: SAVISQKPSRDICQRGTSLTIQCQVDSQVTMMFWYRQQPGQSLTLIATANQGSEATYESGFVIDKFPISRPNLTFSTLTVSNMSPEDSSIYLCSVERVANYGYTFGSGTRLTVV.

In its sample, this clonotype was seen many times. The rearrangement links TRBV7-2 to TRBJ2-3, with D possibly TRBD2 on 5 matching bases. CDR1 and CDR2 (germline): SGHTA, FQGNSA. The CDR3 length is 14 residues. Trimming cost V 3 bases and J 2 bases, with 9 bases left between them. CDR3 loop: CASSFTSFTDTQYF. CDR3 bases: TGTGCCAGCAGCTTCACTAGTTTCACAGATACGCAGTATTTT.

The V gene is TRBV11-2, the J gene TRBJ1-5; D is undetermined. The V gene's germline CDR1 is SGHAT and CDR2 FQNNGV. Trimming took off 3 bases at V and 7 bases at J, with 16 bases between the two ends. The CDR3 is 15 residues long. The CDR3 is CASSFDNHYTQPQHF. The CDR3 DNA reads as TGTGCCAGCAGCTTCGACAACCACTATACGCAGCCCCAGCATTTT.

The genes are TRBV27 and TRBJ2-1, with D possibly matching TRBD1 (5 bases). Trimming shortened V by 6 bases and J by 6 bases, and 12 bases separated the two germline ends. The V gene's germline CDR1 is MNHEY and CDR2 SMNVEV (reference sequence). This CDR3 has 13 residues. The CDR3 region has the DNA TGTGCCAGCAGAAGACAGTATCTCAATGAGCAGTTCTTC. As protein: CASRRQYLNEQFF.

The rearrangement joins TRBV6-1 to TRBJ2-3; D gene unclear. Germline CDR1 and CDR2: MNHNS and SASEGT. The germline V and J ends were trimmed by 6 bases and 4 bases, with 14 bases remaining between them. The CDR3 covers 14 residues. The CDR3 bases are TGTGCCAGCAGCCGTTGGGGTTTGGCAGATACGCAGTATTTT. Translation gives CASSRWGLADTQYF.

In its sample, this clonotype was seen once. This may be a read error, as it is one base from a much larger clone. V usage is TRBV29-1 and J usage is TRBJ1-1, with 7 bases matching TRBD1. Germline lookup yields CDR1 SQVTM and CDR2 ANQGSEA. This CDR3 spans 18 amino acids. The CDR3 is CSVEPFYRGLEGNAEAFF. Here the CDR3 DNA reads TGCAGCGTTGAACCATTCTACAGGGGATTGGAGGGGAACGCTGAAGCTTTCTTT.

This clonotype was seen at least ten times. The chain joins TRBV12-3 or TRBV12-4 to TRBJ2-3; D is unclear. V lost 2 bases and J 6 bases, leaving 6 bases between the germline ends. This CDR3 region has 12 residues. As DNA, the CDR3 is TGTGCCAGCAGTTTAAACTATGATACGCAGTATTTT. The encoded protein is CASSLNYDTQYF.

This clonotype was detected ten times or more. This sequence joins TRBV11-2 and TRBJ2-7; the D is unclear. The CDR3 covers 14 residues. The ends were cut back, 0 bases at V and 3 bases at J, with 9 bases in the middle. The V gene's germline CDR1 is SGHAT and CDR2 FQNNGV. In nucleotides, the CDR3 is TGTGCCAGCAGCTTAGATCCGAGTGTCTACGAGCAGTACTTC. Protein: CASSLDPSVYEQYF.